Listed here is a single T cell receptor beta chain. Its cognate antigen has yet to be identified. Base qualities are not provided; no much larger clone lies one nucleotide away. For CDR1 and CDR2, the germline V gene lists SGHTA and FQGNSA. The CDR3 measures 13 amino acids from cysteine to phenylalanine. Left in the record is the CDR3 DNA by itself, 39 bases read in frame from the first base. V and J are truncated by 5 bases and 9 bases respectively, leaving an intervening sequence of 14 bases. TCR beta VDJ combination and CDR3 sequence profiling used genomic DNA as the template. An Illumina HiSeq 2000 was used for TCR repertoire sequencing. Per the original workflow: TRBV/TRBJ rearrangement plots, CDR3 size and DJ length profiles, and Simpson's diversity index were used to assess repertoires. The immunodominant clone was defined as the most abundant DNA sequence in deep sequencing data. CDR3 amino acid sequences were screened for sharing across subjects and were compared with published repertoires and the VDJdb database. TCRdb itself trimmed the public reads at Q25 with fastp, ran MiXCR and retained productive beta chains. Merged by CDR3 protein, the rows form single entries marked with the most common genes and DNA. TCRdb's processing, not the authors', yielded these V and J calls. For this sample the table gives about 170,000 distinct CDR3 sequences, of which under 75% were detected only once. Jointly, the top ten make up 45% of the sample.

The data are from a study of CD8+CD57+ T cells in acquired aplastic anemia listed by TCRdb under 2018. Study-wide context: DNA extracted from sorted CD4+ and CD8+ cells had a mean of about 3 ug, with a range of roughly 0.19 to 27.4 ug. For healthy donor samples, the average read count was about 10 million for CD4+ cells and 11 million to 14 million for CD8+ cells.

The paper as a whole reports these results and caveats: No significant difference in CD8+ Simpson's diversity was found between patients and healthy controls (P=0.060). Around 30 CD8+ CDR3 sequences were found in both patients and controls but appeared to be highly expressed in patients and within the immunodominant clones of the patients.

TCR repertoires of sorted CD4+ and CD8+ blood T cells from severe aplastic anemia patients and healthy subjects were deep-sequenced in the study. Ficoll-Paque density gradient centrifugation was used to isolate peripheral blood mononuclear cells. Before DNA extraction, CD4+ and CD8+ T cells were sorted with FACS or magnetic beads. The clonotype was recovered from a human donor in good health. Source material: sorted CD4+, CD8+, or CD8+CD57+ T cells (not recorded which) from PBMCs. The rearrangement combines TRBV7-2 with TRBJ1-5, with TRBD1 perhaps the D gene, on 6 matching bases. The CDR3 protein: CASSKQGLMPQHF. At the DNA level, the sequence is TGTGCCAGCAGCAAACAGGGTCTGATGCCCCAGCATTTT.